The sequence of this T cell receptor (beta chain) was determined in a study of T cell changes during pregnancy in multiple sclerosis. The protocol was immunoSEQ multiplex PCR, while the TCRdb copy is restricted to in-frame clones and leaves out a portion. Among more than 8,000 clones, 70% to 90% were seen once, and the ten largest hold about 10%. Per germline, CDR1 MDHEN and CDR2 SYDVKM. V dropped 6 bases and J dropped 2; count of bases not matched to a gene: 6. The CDR3 covers 14 residues. The chain is built from TRBV28 and TRBJ2-7, with TRBD2 identical over 8 bases. The material was CD8+ T cells from peripheral blood mononuclear cells, obtained in the first trimester of pregnancy. The sequence came from a female donor in good health, enrolled as a control in a pregnancy study. This CDR3 is CASSPGLGAYEQYF. CDR3 in DNA: TGTGCCAGCAGCCCGGGACTAGGGGCCTACGAGCAGTACTTC.